This TCR beta chain was captured in a study of cytomegalovirus exposure and HLA in healthy donors. 13 Jbeta primers and 60 Vbeta primers were used for the PCR. Per the original data handling: An analysis performed later counted 72 million or so unique TCR beta chains (approximately 11 million of them shared). Measured with immunoSEQ multiplex PCR; TCRdb has only the in-frame clones, and not every one. That table gives V, J and clone size, and the DNA gave D and trimming. The table shows tens of thousands of clones, with 35% to 55% occurring only once. In the case of this clone: Its cognate antigen is unknown.

There are 18 residues in the CDR3. Study-wide findings and caveats: Per a later analysis, 18,000 or so TCR beta sequences showed association with HLA alleles at 0.05 false discovery rate. TCR sequences were mostly rare, though some public TCRs occurred in many donors. The authors confirmed in vitro that a few CMV-associated chains were specific for CMV antigens.

Sequenced input: PBMCs. The rearrangement links TRBV21-1 to TRBJ2-1; the table's D call of TRBD2 was not tested on the DNA. TRBV21-1 represents a pseudogene. The receptor was isolated from a woman aged 50 to 60 in good health and CMV-seronegative. The CDR3 DNA follows: TGTGCCAGCAGCAAAAAGCCCCCCGCGGGGGGCTCCTACAATGAGCAGTTCTTC. Translating it yields CASSKKPPAGGSYNEQFF.